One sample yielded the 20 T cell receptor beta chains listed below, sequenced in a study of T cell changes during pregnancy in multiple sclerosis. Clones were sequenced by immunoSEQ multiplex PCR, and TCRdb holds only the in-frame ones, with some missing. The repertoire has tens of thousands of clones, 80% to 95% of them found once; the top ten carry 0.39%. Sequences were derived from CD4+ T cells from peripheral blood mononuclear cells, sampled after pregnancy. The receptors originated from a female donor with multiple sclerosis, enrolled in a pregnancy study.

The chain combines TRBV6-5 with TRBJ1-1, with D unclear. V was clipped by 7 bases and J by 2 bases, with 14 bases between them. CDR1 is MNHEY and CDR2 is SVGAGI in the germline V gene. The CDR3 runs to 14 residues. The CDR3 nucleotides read TGTGCCAGCACCTTCTCGGGTAGTAACACTGAAGCTTTCTTT. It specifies CASTFSGSNTEAFF.

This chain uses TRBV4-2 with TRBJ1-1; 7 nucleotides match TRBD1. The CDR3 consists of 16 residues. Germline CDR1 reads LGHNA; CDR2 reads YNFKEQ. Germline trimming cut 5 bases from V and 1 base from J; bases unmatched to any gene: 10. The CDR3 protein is CASSLGKGARNTEAFF. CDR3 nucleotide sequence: TGTGCCAGCAGCTTGGGAAAGGGGGCGAGGAACACTGAAGCTTTCTTT.

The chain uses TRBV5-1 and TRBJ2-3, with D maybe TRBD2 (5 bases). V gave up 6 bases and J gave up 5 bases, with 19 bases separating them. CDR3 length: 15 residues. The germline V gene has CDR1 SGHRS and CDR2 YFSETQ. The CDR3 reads CASNLPGSTKDTQYF. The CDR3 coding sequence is TGCGCCAGCAACCTCCCGGGGTCGACCAAAGATACGCAGTATTTT.

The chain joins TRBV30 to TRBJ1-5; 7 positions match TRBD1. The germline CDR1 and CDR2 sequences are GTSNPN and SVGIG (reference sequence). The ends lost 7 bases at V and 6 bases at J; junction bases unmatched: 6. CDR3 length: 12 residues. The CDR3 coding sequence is TGTGCCTCGGCCCAGGGGGGTCAGCCCCAGCATTTT. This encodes CASAQGGQPQHF. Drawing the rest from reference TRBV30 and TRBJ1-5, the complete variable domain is SQTIHQWPATLVQPVGSPLSLECTVEGTSNPNLYWYRQAAGRGLQLLFYSVGIGQISSEVPQNLSASRPQDRQFILSSKKLLLSDSGFYLCASAQGGQPQHFGDGTRLSIL.

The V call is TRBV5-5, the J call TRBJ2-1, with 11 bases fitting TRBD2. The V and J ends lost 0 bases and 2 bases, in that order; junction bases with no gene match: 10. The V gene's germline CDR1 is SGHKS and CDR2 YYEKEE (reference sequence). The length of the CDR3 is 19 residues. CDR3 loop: CASSLVGLAGPSAYNEQFF. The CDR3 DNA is TGTGCCAGCAGCTTGGTAGGACTAGCGGGTCCATCCGCCTACAATGAGCAGTTCTTC. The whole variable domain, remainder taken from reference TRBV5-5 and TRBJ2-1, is DAGVTQSPTHLIKTRGQQVTLRCSPISGHKSVSWYQQVLGQGPQFIFQYYEKEERGRGNFPDRFSARQFPNYSSELNVNALLLGDSALYLCASSLVGLAGPSAYNEQFFGPGTRLTVL.

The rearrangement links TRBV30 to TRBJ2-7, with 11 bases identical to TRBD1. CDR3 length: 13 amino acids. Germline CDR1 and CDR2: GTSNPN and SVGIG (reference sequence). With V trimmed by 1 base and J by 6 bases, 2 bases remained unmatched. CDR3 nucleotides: TGTGCCTGGAGTGGGACAGGGGGCTCCGAGCAGTACTTC. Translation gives CAWSGTGGSEQYF.

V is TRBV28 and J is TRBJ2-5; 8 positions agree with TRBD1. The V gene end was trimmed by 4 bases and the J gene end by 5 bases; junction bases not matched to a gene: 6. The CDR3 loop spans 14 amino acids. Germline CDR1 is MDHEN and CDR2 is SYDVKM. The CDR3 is CASSWTGLVETQYF. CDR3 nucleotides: TGTGCCAGCAGTTGGACAGGGCTGGTGGAGACCCAGTACTTC.

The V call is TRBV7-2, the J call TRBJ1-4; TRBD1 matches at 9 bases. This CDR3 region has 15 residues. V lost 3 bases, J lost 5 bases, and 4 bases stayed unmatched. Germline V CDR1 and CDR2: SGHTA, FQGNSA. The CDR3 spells CASSLGQGRNEKLFF. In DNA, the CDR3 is TGTGCCAGCAGCTTGGGACAGGGTCGAAATGAAAAACTGTTTTTT.

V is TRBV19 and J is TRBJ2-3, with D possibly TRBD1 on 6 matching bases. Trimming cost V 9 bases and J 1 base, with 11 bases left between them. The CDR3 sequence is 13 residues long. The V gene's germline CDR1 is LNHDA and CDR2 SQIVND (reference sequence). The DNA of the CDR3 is TGTGCCAGCGAGAACAGGGGCACAGATACGCAGTATTTT. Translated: CASENRGTDTQYF.

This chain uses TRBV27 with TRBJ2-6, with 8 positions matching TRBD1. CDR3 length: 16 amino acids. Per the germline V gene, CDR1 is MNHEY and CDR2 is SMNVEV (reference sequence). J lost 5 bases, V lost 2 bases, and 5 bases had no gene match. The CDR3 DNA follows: TGTGCCAGCAGTTTAACAGGGGGGCAAAGGGCCAACGTCCTGACTTTC. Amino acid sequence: CASSLTGGQRANVLTF.

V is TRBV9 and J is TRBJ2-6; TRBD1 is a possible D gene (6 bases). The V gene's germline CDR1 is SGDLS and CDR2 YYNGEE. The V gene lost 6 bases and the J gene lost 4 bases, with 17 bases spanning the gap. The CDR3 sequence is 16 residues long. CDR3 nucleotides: TGTGCCAGCACCAACCCGAGGGGGAGAGGGGCCAACGTCCTGACTTTC. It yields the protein CASTNPRGRGANVLTF.

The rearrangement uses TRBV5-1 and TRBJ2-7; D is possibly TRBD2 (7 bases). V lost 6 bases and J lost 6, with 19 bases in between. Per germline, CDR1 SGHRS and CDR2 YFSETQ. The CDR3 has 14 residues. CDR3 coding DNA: TGCGCCAGCACCTTAGGGGGAGGGCGAAGCGAGCAGTACTTC. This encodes CASTLGGGRSEQYF.

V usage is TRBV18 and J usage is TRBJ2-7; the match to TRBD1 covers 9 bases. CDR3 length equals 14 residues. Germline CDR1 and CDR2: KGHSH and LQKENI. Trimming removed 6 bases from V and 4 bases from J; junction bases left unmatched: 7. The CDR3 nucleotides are TGTGCCAGCTCCCGACAGGGGGATTTGTACGAGCAGTACTTC. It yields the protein CASSRQGDLYEQYF.

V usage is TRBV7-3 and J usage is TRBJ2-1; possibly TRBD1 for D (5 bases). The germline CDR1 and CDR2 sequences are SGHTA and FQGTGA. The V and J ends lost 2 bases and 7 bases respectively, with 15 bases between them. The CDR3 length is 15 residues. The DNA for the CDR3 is TGTGCCAGCAGCTTACAGGGTACGGGTGGTAATGAGCAGTTCTTC. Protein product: CASSLQGTGGNEQFF.

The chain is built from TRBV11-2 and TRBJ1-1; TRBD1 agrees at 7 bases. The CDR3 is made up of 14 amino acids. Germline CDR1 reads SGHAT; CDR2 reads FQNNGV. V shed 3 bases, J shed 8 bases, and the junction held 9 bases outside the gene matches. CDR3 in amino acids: CASSFPGQLAEAFF. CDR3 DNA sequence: TGTGCCAGCAGCTTCCCGGGACAGTTGGCCGAAGCTTTCTTT.

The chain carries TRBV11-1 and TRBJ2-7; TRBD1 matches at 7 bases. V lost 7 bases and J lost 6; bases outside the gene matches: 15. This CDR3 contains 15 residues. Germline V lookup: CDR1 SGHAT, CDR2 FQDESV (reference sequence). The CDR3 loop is CASTPRKGARVEQYF. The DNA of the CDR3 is TGTGCCAGCACTCCCAGAAAGGGGGCGCGAGTCGAGCAGTACTTC.

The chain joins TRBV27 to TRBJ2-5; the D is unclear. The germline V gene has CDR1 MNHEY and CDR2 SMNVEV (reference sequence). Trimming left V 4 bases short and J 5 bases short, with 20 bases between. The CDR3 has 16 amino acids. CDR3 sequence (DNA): TGTGCCAGCAGTTATATGAAAGTTTCCGCCAGGGAGACCCAGTACTTC. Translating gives CASSYMKVSARETQYF.

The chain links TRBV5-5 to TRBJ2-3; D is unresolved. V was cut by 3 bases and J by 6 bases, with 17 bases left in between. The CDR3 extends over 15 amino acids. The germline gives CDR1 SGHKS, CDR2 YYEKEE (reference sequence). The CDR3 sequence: CASSYSFPFSDTQYF. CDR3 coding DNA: TGTGCCAGCAGCTACAGTTTCCCCTTTTCGGATACGCAGTATTTT.

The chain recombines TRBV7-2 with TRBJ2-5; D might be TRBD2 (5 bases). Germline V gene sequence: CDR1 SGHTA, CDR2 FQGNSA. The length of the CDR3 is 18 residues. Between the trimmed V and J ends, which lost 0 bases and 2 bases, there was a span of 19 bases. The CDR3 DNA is TGTGCCAGCAGCTTAGCGAACTTTCAGCGGTACCTACAAGAGACCCAGTACTTC. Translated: CASSLANFQRYLQETQYF.

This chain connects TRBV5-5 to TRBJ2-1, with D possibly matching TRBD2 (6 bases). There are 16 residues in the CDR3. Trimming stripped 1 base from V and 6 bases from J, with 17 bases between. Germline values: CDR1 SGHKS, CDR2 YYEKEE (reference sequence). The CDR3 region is CASSLSRDGSRNEQFF. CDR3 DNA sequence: TGTGCCAGCAGCTTGTCAAGGGACGGGAGTCGCAATGAGCAGTTCTTC.